The entry below gives a single T cell receptor beta chain sequence along with its context. Its specificity is unknown. The record originates from a study of T cell responses to AZD1222 COVID-19 vaccine. Overall study findings and caveats: Distributed over spike, vaccine-associated CD4 TCRs predominated at 160-218 and 743-854. The reported proportion of spike-specific TCRs targeting unmutated variant regions was nearly half. A rise in Spike-specific TCR breadth and depth followed two AZD1222 doses. Just a handful of people given AZD1222 tested seropositive at baseline.

Assay used: immunoSEQ multiplex PCR; TCRdb lists only in-frame clones, some missing. The repertoire includes around 150,000 clones, 80% to 95% of them detected once, and 3% to 4% sits in the top ten. Germline V gene sequence: CDR1 SGHRS, CDR2 YFSETQ. With V trimmed by 6 bases and J by 3 bases, 3 bases remained unmatched. This CDR3 region has 12 residues. This chain uses TRBV5-1 with TRBJ2-7; 7 nucleotides align to TRBD1. The source is an adult who received the AZD1222 COVID-19 vaccine. Sequences were derived from peripheral blood, sampled 28 days after the second AZD1222 dose. CDR3 nucleotides: TGCGCCAGCACCTCAGGGGGCTACGAGCAGTACTTC. The encoded protein is CASTSGGYEQYF.